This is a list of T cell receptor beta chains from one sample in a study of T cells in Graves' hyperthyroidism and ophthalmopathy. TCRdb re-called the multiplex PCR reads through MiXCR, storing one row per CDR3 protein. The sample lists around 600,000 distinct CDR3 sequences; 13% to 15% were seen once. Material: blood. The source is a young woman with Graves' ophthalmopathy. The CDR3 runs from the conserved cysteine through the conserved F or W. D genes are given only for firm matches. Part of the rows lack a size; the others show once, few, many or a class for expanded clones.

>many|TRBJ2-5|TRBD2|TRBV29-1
CSVVETSGQKTQYF
TGCAGCGTTGTCGAGACTAGCGGCCAGAAGACCCAGTACTTC
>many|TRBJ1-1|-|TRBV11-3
CASSLEGWGGQIFWNTEAFF
TGTGCCAGCAGCTTAGAGGGGTGGGGCGGACAGATTTTTTGGAACACTGAAGCTTTCTTT
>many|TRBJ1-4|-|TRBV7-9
CASSWERRRGELFF
TGTGCCAGCAGCTGGGAACGTCGAAGAGGAGAACTGTTTTTT
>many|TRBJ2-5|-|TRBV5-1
CASSLASGPQETQYF
TGCGCCAGCAGCTTGGCTTCCGGTCCGCAAGAGACCCAGTACTTC
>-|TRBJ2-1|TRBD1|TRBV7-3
CASSTGQGYYNEQFF
TGTGCCAGCAGCACGGGACAGGGTTACTACAATGAGCAGTTCTTC
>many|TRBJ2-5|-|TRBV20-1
CSARRTRQETQYF
TGCAGTGCTAGAAGGACACGGCAAGAGACCCAGTACTTC
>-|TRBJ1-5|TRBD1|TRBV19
CASSIGQGAHQPQHF
TGTGCCAGTAGTATTGGACAGGGGGCGCATCAGCCCCAGCATTTT
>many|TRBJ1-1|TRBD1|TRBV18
CASSPLAGTGSTEAFF
TGTGCCAGCTCACCTCTTGCGGGGACAGGTTCCACTGAAGCTTTCTTT
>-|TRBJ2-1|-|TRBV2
CASSLEVVGGFGGSSYNEQFF
TGTGCCAGCAGCTTGGAGGTCGTTGGTGGATTTGGTGGGAGTTCCTACAATGAGCAGTTCTTC
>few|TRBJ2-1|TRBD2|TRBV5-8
CASSFGLAEIYNEQFF
TGTGCCAGCAGCTTTGGACTAGCGGAGATATACAATGAGCAGTTCTTC
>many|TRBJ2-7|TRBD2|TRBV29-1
CSVESSGSGEQYF
TGCAGCGTTGAATCTAGCGGGAGCGGGGAGCAGTACTTC
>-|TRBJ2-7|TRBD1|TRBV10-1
CASRVDRGQDEQYF
TGCGCCAGCAGGGTGGACAGGGGCCAGGACGAGCAGTACTTC
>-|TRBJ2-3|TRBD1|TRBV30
CAWSEGTGSPDTQYF
TGTGCCTGGAGTGAAGGGACAGGGAGCCCAGATACGCAGTATTTT
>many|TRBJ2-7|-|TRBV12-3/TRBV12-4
CASSSTTGLEQYF
TGTGCCAGCAGTTCCACCACAGGGCTCGAGCAGTACTTC
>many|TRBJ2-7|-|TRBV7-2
CASSLVYGHEQYF
TGTGCCAGCAGCTTAGTGTACGGGCACGAGCAGTACTTC
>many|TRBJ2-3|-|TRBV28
CASSLGGVDTQYF
TGTGCCAGCAGTTTAGGGGGCGTAGATACGCAGTATTTT
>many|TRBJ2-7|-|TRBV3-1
CASSQAYEQYF
TGTGCCAGCAGCCAAGCCTACGAGCAGTACTTC
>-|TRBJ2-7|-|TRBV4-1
CASSQLPGRGQIGSYEQYF
TGCGCCAGCAGCCAGCTTCCTGGCCGAGGACAGATCGGCTCCTACGAGCAGTACTTC
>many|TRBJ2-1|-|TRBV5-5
CASIHTNSMYNEQFF
TGTGCCAGCATCCACACCAATAGCATGTACAATGAGCAGTTCTTC
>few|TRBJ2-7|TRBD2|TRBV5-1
CASSLRTSALLEQYF
TGCGCCAGCAGCTTGAGGACTAGCGCTTTATTGGAGCAGTACTTC
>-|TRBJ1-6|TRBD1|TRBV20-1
CSARDGTGQRTPLHF
TGCAGTGCTAGAGATGGGACAGGTCAAAGGACACCCCTCCACTTT
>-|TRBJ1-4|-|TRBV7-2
CASSPGGGTGGEKLFF
TGTGCCAGCAGTCCGGGGGGGGGCACCGGGGGAGAAAAACTGTTTTTT
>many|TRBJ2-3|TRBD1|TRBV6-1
CASSGTGGETDTQYF
TGTGCCAGCAGTGGTACAGGGGGTGAAACAGATACGCAGTATTTT
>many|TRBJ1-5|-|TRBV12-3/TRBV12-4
CASSIMGPEYSNQPQHF
TGTGCCAGCAGTATAATGGGGCCCGAGTATAGCAATCAGCCCCAGCATTTT
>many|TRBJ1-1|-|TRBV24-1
CATSDFKRREAFF
TGTGCCACCAGTGATTTCAAGCGGAGAGAAGCTTTCTTT
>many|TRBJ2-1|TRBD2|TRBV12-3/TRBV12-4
CASSGGATSATFYNEQFF
TGTGCCAGCAGTGGGGGGGCGACTAGCGCGACCTTTTACAATGAGCAGTTCTTC
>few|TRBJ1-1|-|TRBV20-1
CSARDGGRSPGRHTEAFF
TGCAGTGCTAGAGATGGGGGGCGGAGTCCAGGCAGGCACACTGAAGCTTTCTTT